This entry describes one T cell receptor beta chain. The protocol was immunoSEQ multiplex PCR, while the TCRdb copy is restricted to in-frame clones and leaves out a portion. Among more than 150,000 clones, roughly 72% were seen once, and the ten largest hold under 15%. This entry is derived from a study of cytotoxic CD8 clonotypes in ibrutinib-treated CLL. The ends were cut back, 4 bases at V and 7 bases at J, with 15 bases in the middle. Germline CDR1 is SGHRS and CDR2 is YFSETQ. The CDR3 sequence is 13 residues long. The specimen was PBMCs, collected after 24 months of ibrutinib treatment. This chain connects TRBV5-1 to TRBJ2-7; tentatively, D is TRBD1 (6 bases). The sequence derives from a human donor with chronic lymphocytic leukemia. CDR3 amino acids: CASSETGFGEQYF. The CDR3 region has the DNA TGCGCCAGCAGCGAAACAGGGTTCGGGGAGCAGTACTTC.